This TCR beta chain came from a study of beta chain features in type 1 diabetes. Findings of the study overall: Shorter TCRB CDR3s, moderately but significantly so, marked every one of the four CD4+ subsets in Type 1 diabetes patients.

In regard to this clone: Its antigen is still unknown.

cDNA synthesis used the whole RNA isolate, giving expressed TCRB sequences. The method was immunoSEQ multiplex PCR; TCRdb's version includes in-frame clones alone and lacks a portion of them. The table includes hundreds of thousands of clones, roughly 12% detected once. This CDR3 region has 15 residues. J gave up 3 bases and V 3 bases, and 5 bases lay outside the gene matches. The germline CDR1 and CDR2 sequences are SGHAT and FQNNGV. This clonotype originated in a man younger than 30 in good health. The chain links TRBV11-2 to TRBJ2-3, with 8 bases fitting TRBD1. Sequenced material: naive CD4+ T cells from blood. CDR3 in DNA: TGTGCCAGCAGCTTGGGGACAGGTCGGACAGATACGCAGTATTTT. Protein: CASSLGTGRTDTQYF.